The clone carrying this T cell receptor (beta chain) has ten or more counts. Its antigen is still unknown. The record originates from a study of identical twins. Regarding the study as a whole: Sharing of beta out-of-frame sequences by twins showed a weaker excess.

V was clipped by 10 bases and J by 2 bases; unmatched bases: 13. CDR3 length: 15 residues. From germline, CDR1 is ENHRY and CDR2 SYGVKD. TCRdb fed the 5' RACE reads into MiXCR, producing one record per CDR3 protein. The sample holds fewer than 250,000 distinct CDR3 sequences; approximately 7% are singletons and the top ten take 3.6%. The same sample was also used in a study of yellow fever vaccine responses in identical twins.

Sequencing input: memory (CD45RO+) T cells sorted from blood. This receptor was identified in a woman between 18 and 29 years old in good health. This chain joins TRBV10-3 and TRBJ2-5, with TRBD1 matching 7 bases. CDR3 in amino acids: CATKPTGTAQETQYF. The CDR3 region has the DNA TGTGCCACCAAACCGACCGGGACAGCGCAAGAGACCCAGTACTTC.